The clone carrying this TCR beta chain has only one observation. Original data processing: From reference gene primer amplification, estimates of nucleated cell counts were derived. The assay was immunoSEQ multiplex PCR, and TCRdb's table has in-frame clones only and misses some. That table gives V, J and clone size, and the DNA gave D and trimming. This table holds 300,000 or so clones, roughly 90% found once. V trimming: 6 bases; J trimming: 6 bases; junction bases outside the gene matches: 3. This CDR3 spans 14 amino acids. Germline values: CDR1 KGHSY, CDR2 FQNENV. These data belong to a study of blood T cell repertoires in COVID-19. Looking at the study overall: Collection of acute and convalescent COVID-19 samples took place in the United States, Italy and Spain. The analysed material was cDNA or gDNA that came from T cells, B-cell-depleted T cells, or PBMCs.

The clonotype was recovered from a man younger than 35 who had recovered from COVID-19. The rearrangement joins TRBV16 to TRBJ1-6; 9 bases are a match to TRBD1. Sample: peripheral blood. CDR3: CASSQDRGNSPLHF. In DNA form, the CDR3 reads TGTGCCAGCAGTCAGGACAGGGGTAATTCACCCCTCCACTTT.